This TCR beta chain was sequenced in a study of cytomegalovirus exposure and HLA in healthy donors. Study-level points and caveats: Reportedly, TCR beta sequences accurately predicted HLA-A and HLA-B alleles in most subjects. The classifier was said to identify cytomegalovirus status with high specificity and sensitivity. Later analysis associated a missense DCLRE1C variant with TCR beta V- and J-gene trimming.

Remarks on this clone: Its specificity is unknown.

Primers for the PCR totalled 60 Vbeta and 13 Jbeta. Sequenced by immunoSEQ multiplex PCR; TCRdb stores in-frame clones only, minus some. The sample contains over 100,000 clones, almost 80% of which appear only once. The CDR3 totals 14 residues. The V gene's germline CDR1 is PRHDT and CDR2 FYEKMQ (reference sequence). V was trimmed by 2 bases and J by 7 bases, leaving 11 bases between them. The donors (healthy individuals) were bone marrow donors. This sequence originates from a female donor in good health and CMV-seronegative. The gene calls are TRBV13 and TRBJ1-4; tentatively, D is TRBD1 (6 bases). The sequenced material came from PBMCs. CDR3 in amino acids: CASSLRAGVEKLFF. In DNA, the CDR3 is TGTGCCAGCAGCTTACGGGCAGGGGTTGAAAAACTGTTTTTT.